These 3 T cell receptor beta chains share one sample of origin, sequenced in a study of T-cell memory formation after mild COVID-19. TCRdb reanalysed the 5' RACE reads using MiXCR and keeps one entry per CDR3 protein. The sample lists 210,000 or so distinct CDR3 sequences; around 17% were seen once. Material: PBMCs or a T cell subset sorted from them (not recorded which). The origin of the receptors is an adult woman who had mild COVID-19 (a few samples of this study predate the infection). Cell type and time point are not known.

V usage is TRBV12-5 and J usage is TRBJ1-2; unclear D gene. Germline CDR1 reads LGHNT; CDR2 reads FRNRAP. The CDR3 loop spans 13 amino acids. V lost 7 bases, J lost 5 bases, and 14 bases lay in between. The CDR3 loop reads CASARVGGYGYTF. The CDR3 nucleotides read TGTGCTAGTGCCAGAGTCGGTGGATATGGCTACACCTTC.

The chain is built from TRBV9 and TRBJ2-3; either TRBD1 or TRBD2 may fit D (5 bases each). Trimming took off 4 bases at V and 9 bases at J, with 12 bases between the two ends. Germline V gene sequence: CDR1 SGDLS, CDR2 YYNGEE. The CDR3 totals 12 residues. The CDR3 is CASSRDRGTQYF. CDR3 bases: TGTGCCAGCAGCCGGGACCGAGGAACGCAGTATTTT.

The sample holds a few counts of this clonotype. This chain joins TRBV9 and TRBJ1-3; a possible D gene is TRBD1 (5 bases). Trimming took 4 bases from V and 0 from J, leaving 14 bases between them. The CDR3 loop spans 16 amino acids. Germline lookup yields CDR1 SGDLS and CDR2 YYNGEE. CDR3 coding DNA: TGTGCCAGCAGCCAACCGAGGGGAAGCTCTGGAAACACCATATATTTT. As protein: CASSQPRGSSGNTIYF.